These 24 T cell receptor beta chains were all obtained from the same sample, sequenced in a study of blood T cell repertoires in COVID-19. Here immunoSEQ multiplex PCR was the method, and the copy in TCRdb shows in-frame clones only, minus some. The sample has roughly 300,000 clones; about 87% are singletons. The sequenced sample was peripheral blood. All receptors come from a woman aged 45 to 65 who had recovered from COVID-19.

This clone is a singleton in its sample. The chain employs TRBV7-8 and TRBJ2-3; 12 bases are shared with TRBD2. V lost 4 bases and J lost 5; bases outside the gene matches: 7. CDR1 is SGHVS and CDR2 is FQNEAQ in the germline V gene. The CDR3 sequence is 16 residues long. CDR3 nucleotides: TGTGCCAGCAGCTCCAGACTAGCGGGAGTGATAGATACGCAGTATTTT. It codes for CASSSRLAGVIDTQYF.

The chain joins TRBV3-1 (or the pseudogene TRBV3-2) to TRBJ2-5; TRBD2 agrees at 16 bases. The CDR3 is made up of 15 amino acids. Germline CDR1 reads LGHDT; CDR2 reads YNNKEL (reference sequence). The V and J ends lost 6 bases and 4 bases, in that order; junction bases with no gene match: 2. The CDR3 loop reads CASRGTSGGAETQYF. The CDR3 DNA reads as TGTGCCAGCAGGGGGACTAGCGGGGGGGCAGAGACCCAGTACTTC.

Here the CDR3 reads CATSETGTHYGYTF. The CDR3 nucleotides read TGTGCCACCAGTGAAACCGGGACACACTATGGCTACACCTTC. The chain is built from TRBV24-1 and TRBJ1-2, with D tentatively TRBD1 (6 bases). The germline CDR1 and CDR2 sequences are KGHDR and SFDVKD. The CDR3 is 14 residues long. Between the trimmed V and J ends, which lost 4 bases and 3 bases, there was a span of 11 bases.

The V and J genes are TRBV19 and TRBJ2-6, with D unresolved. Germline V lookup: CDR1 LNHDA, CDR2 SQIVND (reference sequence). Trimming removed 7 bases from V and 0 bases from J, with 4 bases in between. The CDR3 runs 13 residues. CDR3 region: CASTFSGANVLTF. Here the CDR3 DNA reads TGTGCCAGTACCTTCTCTGGGGCCAACGTCCTGACTTTC.

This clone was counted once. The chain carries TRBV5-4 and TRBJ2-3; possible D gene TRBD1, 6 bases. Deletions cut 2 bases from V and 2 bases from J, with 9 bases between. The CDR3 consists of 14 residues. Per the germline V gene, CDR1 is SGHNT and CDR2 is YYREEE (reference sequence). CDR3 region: CASSFRTDTDTQYF. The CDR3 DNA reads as TGTGCCAGCAGCTTTAGGACAGACACAGATACGCAGTATTTT.

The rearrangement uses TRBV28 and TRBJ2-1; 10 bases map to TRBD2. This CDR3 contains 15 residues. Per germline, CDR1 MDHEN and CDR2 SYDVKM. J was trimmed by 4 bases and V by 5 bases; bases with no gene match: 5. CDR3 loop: CASSPLAGQYNEQFF. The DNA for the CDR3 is TGTGCCAGCAGTCCACTAGCGGGACAATACAATGAGCAGTTCTTC.

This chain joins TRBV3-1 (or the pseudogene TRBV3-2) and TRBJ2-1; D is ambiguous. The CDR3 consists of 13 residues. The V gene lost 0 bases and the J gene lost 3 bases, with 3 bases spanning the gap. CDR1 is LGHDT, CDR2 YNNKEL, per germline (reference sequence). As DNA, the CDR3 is TGTGCCAGCAGCCAAGACTTCTACAATGAGCAGTTCTTC. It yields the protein CASSQDFYNEQFF.

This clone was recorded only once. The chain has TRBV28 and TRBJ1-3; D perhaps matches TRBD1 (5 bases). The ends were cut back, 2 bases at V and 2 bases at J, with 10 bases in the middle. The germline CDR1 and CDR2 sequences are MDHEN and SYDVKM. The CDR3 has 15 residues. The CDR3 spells CASSLAGVAGNTIYF. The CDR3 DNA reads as TGTGCCAGCAGTTTAGCGGGGGTGGCTGGAAACACCATATATTTT.

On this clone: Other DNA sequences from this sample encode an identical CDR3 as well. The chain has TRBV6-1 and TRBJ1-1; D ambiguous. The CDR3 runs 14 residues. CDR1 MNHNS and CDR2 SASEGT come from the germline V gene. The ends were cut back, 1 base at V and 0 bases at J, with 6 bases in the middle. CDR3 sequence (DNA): TGTGCCAGCAGTGAAGTCCCGGTGAACACTGAAGCTTTCTTT. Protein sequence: CASSEVPVNTEAFF.

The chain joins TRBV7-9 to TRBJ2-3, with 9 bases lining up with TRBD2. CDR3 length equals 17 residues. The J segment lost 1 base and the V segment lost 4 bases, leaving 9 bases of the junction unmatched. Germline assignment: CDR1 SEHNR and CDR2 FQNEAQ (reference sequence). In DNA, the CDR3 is TGTGCCAGCAGCTCGGGGAGGGCTAGCGGGGGCACAGATACGCAGTATTTT. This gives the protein CASSSGRASGGTDTQYF.

CDR3 sequence: CASSSRTAVEAFF. DNA of the CDR3: TGTGCCAGCAGTTCCCGGACAGCCGTAGAAGCTTTCTTT. V is TRBV28 and J is TRBJ1-1; tentative D call: TRBD1 (6 bases). The germline gives CDR1 MDHEN, CDR2 SYDVKM. Trimming removed 4 bases from V and 8 bases from J, with 14 bases in between. CDR3 length equals 13 residues.

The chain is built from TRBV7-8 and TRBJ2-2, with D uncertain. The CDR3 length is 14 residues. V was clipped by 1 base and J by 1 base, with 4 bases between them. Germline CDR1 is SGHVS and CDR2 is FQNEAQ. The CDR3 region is CASSLVWNTGELFF. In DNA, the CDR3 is TGTGCCAGCAGCTTAGTCTGGAACACCGGGGAGCTGTTTTTT.

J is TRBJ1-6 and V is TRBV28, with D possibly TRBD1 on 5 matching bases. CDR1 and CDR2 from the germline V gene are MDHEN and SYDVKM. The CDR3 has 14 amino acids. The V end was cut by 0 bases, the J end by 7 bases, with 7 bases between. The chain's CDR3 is CASSLWDKNSPLHF. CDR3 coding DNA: TGTGCCAGCAGTTTATGGGACAAAAATTCACCCCTCCACTTT.

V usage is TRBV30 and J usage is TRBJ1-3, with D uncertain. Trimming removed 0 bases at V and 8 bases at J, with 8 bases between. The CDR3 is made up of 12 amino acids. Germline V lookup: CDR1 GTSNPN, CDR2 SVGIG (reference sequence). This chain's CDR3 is CAWSVGRDTIYF. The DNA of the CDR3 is TGTGCCTGGAGTGTAGGGCGGGACACCATATATTTT.

Here the CDR3 DNA reads TGTGCCAGCAGCGTTTCGGGGTCTGGAAACACCATATATTTT. Amino acids: CASSVSGSGNTIYF. The rearrangement uses TRBV9 and TRBJ1-3; D is unresolved. Germline CDR1 reads SGDLS; CDR2 reads YYNGEE. This CDR3 region has 14 residues. The V end was cut by 2 bases, the J end by 1 base, with 7 bases between.

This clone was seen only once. CDR3 coding DNA: TGCACCAGCAGCCAGGACTCTAACGGGGGCACAGATACGCAGTATTTT. Its protein is CTSSQDSNGGTDTQYF. The chain combines TRBV1 with TRBJ2-3; TRBD2 is the table's D call and was not checked against the DNA. TRBV1 is a pseudogene segment. This CDR3 region has 16 residues.

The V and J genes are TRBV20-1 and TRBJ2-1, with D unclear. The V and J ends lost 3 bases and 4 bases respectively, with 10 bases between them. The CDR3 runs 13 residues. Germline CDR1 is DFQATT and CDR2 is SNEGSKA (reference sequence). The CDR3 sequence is CSASRSFYNEQFF. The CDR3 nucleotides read TGCAGTGCTAGTCGCAGTTTTTACAATGAGCAGTTCTTC.

This chain's CDR3 is CASSQDLEDYYNEQFF. CDR3 coding DNA: TGTGCCAGCAGCCAAGATCTTGAGGACTACTACAATGAGCAGTTCTTC. The chain employs TRBV3-1 (or the pseudogene TRBV3-2) and TRBJ2-1, with a weak D call TRBD2 (6 bases). V was trimmed by 0 bases and J by 3 bases, leaving 12 bases between them. This CDR3 spans 16 amino acids. Germline lookup yields CDR1 LGHDT and CDR2 YNNKEL (reference sequence).

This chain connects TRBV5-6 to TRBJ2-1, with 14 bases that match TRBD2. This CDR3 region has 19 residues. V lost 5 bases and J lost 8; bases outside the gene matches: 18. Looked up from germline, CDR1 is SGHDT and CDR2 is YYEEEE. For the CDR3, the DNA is TGTGCCAGCAGACCTAGGACTAGCGGGAGGCCCCGTGGATCGGATGAGCAGTTCTTC. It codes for CASRPRTSGRPRGSDEQFF.

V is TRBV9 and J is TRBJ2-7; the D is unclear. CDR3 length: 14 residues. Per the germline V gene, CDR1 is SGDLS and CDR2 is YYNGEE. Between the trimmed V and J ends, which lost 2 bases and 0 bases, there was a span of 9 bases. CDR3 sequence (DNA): TGTGCCAGCAGCGTCCGACTGGGCTCCTACGAGCAGTACTTC. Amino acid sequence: CASSVRLGSYEQYF.

The CDR3: CACKQGAKYEQYF. The CDR3 nucleotides read TGTGCCTGCAAACAGGGGGCGAAGTACGAGCAGTACTTC. The V gene is TRBV30, the J gene TRBJ2-7; 9 nucleotides align to TRBD1. V was pared by 6 bases and J by 4 bases, with 7 bases of the junction left unmatched. The CDR3 runs to 13 residues. The germline CDR1 and CDR2 sequences are GTSNPN and SVGIG (reference sequence).

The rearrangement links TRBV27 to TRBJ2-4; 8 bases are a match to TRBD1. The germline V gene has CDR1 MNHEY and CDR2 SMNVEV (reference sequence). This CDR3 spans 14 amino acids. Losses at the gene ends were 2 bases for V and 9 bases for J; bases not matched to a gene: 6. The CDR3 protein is CASSLETGVGIQYF. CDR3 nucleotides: TGTGCCAGCAGTTTAGAGACAGGGGTTGGCATTCAGTACTTC.

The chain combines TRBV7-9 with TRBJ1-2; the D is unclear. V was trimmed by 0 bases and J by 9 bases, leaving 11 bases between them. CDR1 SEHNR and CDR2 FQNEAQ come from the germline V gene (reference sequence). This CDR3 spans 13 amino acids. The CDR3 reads CASSLAVGDRYTF. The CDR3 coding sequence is TGTGCCAGCAGCTTAGCCGTCGGGGATCGCTACACCTTC. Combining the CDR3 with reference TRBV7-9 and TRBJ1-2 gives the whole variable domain DTGVSQNPRHKITKRGQNVTFRCDPISEHNRLYWYRQTLGQGPEFLTYFQNEAQLEKSRLLSDRFSAERPKGSFSTLEIQRTEQGDSAMYLCASSLAVGDRYTFGSGTRLTVV.

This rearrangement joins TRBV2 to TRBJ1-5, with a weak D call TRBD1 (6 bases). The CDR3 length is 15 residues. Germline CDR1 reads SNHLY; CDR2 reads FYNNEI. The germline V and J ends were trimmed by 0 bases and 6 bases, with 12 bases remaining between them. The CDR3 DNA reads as TGTGCCAGCAGTGAAGCGGGGGGGGCAGGTCAGCCCCAGCATTTT. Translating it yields CASSEAGGAGQPQHF.